These T cell receptor beta chains were read from a single sample in a study of T cells in Graves' hyperthyroidism and ophthalmopathy. From the multiplex PCR reads, TCRdb called clonotypes with MiXCR, one entry per CDR3 protein. The data hold about 700,000 distinct CDR3 sequences, with roughly 45% observed a single time. The source material was peripheral blood or thyroid tissue (not recorded which). These receptors were collected from an adult man with Graves' disease, either hyperthyroidism or ophthalmopathy (not recorded which). Each CDR3 is given with its conserved first and last residue. The D gene is left open where the match is weak. Where a row states a size, it is once, few, many or the class of an expanded clone; other rows omit it.

clone size	V gene	J gene	D gene	CDR3 DNA	CDR3 protein
few	TRBV19	TRBJ2-5	TRBD2	TGTGCCAGTAGTATGGGGACCGGGACTAGCGGGGAGACCCAGTACTTC	CASSMGTGTSGETQYF
NA	TRBV9	TRBJ1-6	TRBD1	TGTGCCAGCAGCCACCCCCTCGGGACAGGGAGTAATTCACCCCTCCACTTT	CASSHPLGTGSNSPLHF
NA	TRBV11-3	TRBJ2-5	TRBD1	TGTGCCAGCAGCTCTGGGACAGGCATTCTAGAGACCCAGTACTTC	CASSSGTGILETQYF
NA	TRBV6-1	TRBJ2-7	NA	TGTGCCAGCTTTCTATCAGGTCACACATCCTACGAGCAGTACTTC	CASFLSGHTSYEQYF
NA	TRBV29-1	TRBJ2-5	NA	TGCAGCGTCGGGACGGGGGCGACCCAGTACTTC	CSVGTGATQYF
NA	TRBV6-5	TRBJ1-1	NA	TGTGCCAGCAGTCTAGGGAAGGGGAACACTGAAGCTTTCTTT	CASSLGKGNTEAFF
many	TRBV10-2	TRBJ2-5	NA	TGCGCCAGCAGCGACGCACCGAGGCTACCAACCAAGCAGACCCAGTACTTC	CASSDAPRLPTKQTQYF
NA	TRBV24-1	TRBJ1-5	TRBD1	TGTGCCAGCAGTTACAAGGGGACAGGGGTAGGAAATCAGCCCCAGCATTTT	CASSYKGTGVGNQPQHF
many	TRBV7-2	TRBJ2-2	TRBD2	TGTGCCAGCAGACCCACTAGCGTGGCCGGGGAGCTGTTTTTT	CASRPTSVAGELFF
NA	TRBV7-9	TRBJ2-7	TRBD2	TGTGCCAGCAGCTTAGACGGCGGGAGCGGCGGGCAGTACTTC	CASSLDGGSGGQYF
few	TRBV20-1	TRBJ2-5	TRBD1	TGCAGTGCTGACCGGACAGGGGGTCTAGAGACCCAGTACTTC	CSADRTGGLETQYF
many	TRBV6-9	TRBJ1-5	NA	TGTGCCAGGCTCGGCGAGCCCCAGCATTTT	CARLGEPQHF
NA	TRBV9	TRBJ1-1	NA	TGTGCCAGCAGCCAAGACACAAACACTGAAGCTTTCTTT	CASSQDTNTEAFF
NA	TRBV7-3	TRBJ2-7	TRBD2	TGTGCCAGCAGCTCCCAGATAGCGGGCGAGCAGTACTTC	CASSSQIAGEQYF
few	TRBV12-3/TRBV12-4	TRBJ2-5	TRBD1	TGTGCCAGCAGTTTTGGGACAGGTGCGCGCGAGACCCAGTACTTC	CASSFGTGARETQYF
few	TRBV6-5	TRBJ1-5	NA	TGTGCCACCGGAGGAGGGGGGCATCAGCCCCAGCATTTT	CATGGGGHQPQHF
NA	TRBV20-1	TRBJ2-7	TRBD1	TGCAGTGCTAAAGTCGACAGGGGGTACGAGCAGTACTTC	CSAKVDRGYEQYF
NA	TRBV7-6	TRBJ1-2	NA	TGTGCCAGCGACACGGCCTATGGCTACACCTTC	CASDTAYGYTF
many	TRBV24-1	TRBJ2-5	NA	TGTGCCACCAGTGTTGGGCAGGGAGTCGGAGAGACCCAGTACTTC	CATSVGQGVGETQYF
NA	TRBV6-1	TRBJ1-4	NA	TGTGCCGGCCATCTTCACTTCGGAGTGTACGAAAAACTGTTTTTT	CAGHLHFGVYEKLFF
few	TRBV24-1	TRBJ2-5	NA	TGTGCCACCAGTGATTTAGGGGTATCAGGTTACCAAGAGACCCAGTACTTC	CATSDLGVSGYQETQYF
NA	TRBV29-1	TRBJ1-3	NA	TGCAGCGTCGCTGGGGGTGGGTTGAACACCATATATTTT	CSVAGGGLNTIYF
NA	TRBV2	TRBJ1-5	TRBD1	TGTGCCAGAGCGGACAGGGTCGGTGGTCAGCCCCAGCATTTT	CARADRVGGQPQHF
NA	TRBV15	TRBJ2-5	NA	TGTGCCACCAGCAGCGGGGCTAGCGTGGAGACCCAGTACTTC	CATSSGASVETQYF
NA	TRBV24-1	TRBJ1-1	TRBD1	TGTGCCAGCAGTTTACAGGGGCCGCCCGTCGGGAACACTGAAGCTTTCTTT	CASSLQGPPVGNTEAFF
many	TRBV29-1	TRBJ2-5	TRBD2	TGCAGCGTTGTCAACGTCGGGGGGGCCATGAAGACCCAGTACTTC	CSVVNVGGAMKTQYF
NA	TRBV2	TRBJ2-5	NA	TGTGCCAGCAGTTCAACTCCCGGGGCAGCGTTGGGGGAGACCCAGTACTTC	CASSSTPGAALGETQYF
NA	TRBV20-1	TRBJ1-4	NA	TGCAGTGCTAGAAGGGCCCCAGGGGTGGCCGAAAAACTGTTTTTT	CSARRAPGVAEKLFF
many	TRBV29-1	TRBJ1-1	NA	TGCAGCGTTGCGGAGGGAGGCACTGAAGCTTTCTTT	CSVAEGGTEAFF
NA	TRBV10-3	TRBJ1-1	NA	TGTGCCATCAGTGAGAGGGACGGGAACACTGAAGCTTTCTTT	CAISERDGNTEAFF
NA	TRBV20-1	TRBJ1-5	NA	TGCAGTGCTAGGAAGGGGGATGGGGATCAGCCCCAGCATTTT	CSARKGDGDQPQHF